This TCR beta chain was profiled in a study of beta chain features in type 1 diabetes (dated by TCRdb to about 2018). Regarding the complete study: Mean age, gender distribution, total cell number and subset yield were not different between patients and healthy donors. A total of roughly 99,000,000 sorted cells were examined across all samples, and the number of cells per subset was strongly correlated with RNA yield. In the study, recently diagnosed type 1 diabetes patients and matched healthy donors were compared on the TCRB repertoires of their sorted circulating CD4+ T cell subsets. Regulatory and stem cell-like memory subsets were isolated from only 8 patients and roughly eight healthy donors, whereas naive and central memory subsets came from all 28 donors.

Each donor gave one peripheral blood draw, averaging approximately 0.12 L, which was collected into heparinised tubes. A BD FACSAria II was used to sort naive, central memory, regulatory and stem cell-like memory CD4+ T cells with a panel that included CD45RO, CCR7, CD25, CD127, CD95 and CD27. Every sorted population had a purity above 98%. PBMCs were isolated right away by Lymphoprep density gradient centrifugation and were stained directly, without culture. To minimize batch effects, samples were stained and sorted in pairs, one healthy donor with one patient per experiment. Findings and caveats that apply to the study as a whole: In all four CD4+ subsets, TCRB CDR3 length was moderately but significantly shorter in type 1 diabetes patients. PCR might favor shorter templates, but patient and control samples were amplified and corrected together, so any skew would affect both groups equally. The naive, central memory and regulatory TCRB repertoires appeared to resemble one another more closely among patients than among healthy donors. Patients with type 1 diabetes made fewer insertions and deleted more nucleotides at VDJ recombination sites, implying thymic rearrangement abnormalities. HLA sub-analyses involved small numbers of individuals, so any influence of HLA type on TCRB rearrangement remained unresolved. Because cDNA rather than genomic DNA was sequenced, highly expressing activated cells could have been over-represented, although no difference in activation and CD3 levels was found between groups.

This clone occurred a few times. The clone's antigen remains unknown. Base qualities are not recorded, but no much larger clone differs from it by a single base. Based on the germline V gene, the CDR1 and CDR2 sequences are KGHSH and LQKENI. After removal of 5 bases from V and 1 base from J, the junction retains 2 bases not matched to a gene. Counted from cysteine to phenylalanine, this CDR3 has 14 amino acids. The DNA shown is the 42-base CDR3, in frame from base 1. The High Capacity cDNA Reverse Transcription Kit was used to reverse transcribe all of the isolated RNA, meaning that expressed TCRB transcripts were what got sequenced. Naive, central memory and regulatory T cell samples underwent deep immunoSEQ sequencing, averaging about 3.57 million total reads per sample. After sorted cells were lysed in RLT buffer, RNA was extracted with DNase-treated RNeasy Micro or Mini kits, with the choice depending on cell number. Each cell subset was processed separately to prevent cross-contamination, with patient and healthy donor samples processed together. Using the immunoSEQ multiplex PCR, TCRB sequences were amplified from cDNA into 87-bp fragments spanning the CDR3 region. Amplicons were sequenced on the Illumina HiSeq platform. The authors processed their data as follows. Synthetic template baselines were used to correct PCR bias computationally, reads within Hamming distance 2 were collapsed together, and singletons that could not be merged were discarded. By aligning reads against IMGT, V, D and J genes, CDR3 length, and insertions or deletions at six rearrangement sites were assigned. Clonotype counts were normalized to sorted cell number within each subset before computing true diversity and Gini coefficients with the tcR R package. The overlap coefficient, calculated on TCRB nucleotide sequences, was used to measure repertoire sharing. Entries here come from immuneACCESS through TCRdb and include only in-frame sequences with V and J called. Some clones fail to appear in such tables; in the studies checked, an unresolved V gene covers under half of the shortfall, and the cause of the remainder is unknown. Clone size and V and J calls were adopted from that table, with D and trimming inferred from the DNA. Present in this sample are under 300,000 clones, 27% of which were seen just once. More than 3% of the sample lies in the top ten.

The receptor was isolated from a man aged 30-40 years in good health. The chain is encoded by TRBV18 joined to TRBJ2-1; 7 central bases correspond to TRBD2. What was sequenced was central memory CD4+ T cells from blood. Read as DNA, the sequence is TGTGCCAGCTCATCTAGCGGATCCTACAATGAGCAGTTCTTC. Its protein reads: CASSSSGSYNEQFF. The reference TRBV18 and TRBJ2-1 proteins fill in what lies around the CDR3, so the full variable domain reads NAGVMQNPRHLVRRRGQEARLRCSPMKGHSHVYWYRQLPEEGLKFMVYLQKENIIDESGMPKERFSAEFPKEGPSILRIQQVVRGDSAAYFCASSSSGSYNEQFFGPGTRLTVL.